These 21 T cell receptor beta chains were sequenced from one sample in a study of blood T cell repertoires in COVID-19. Assay used: immunoSEQ multiplex PCR; TCRdb lists only in-frame clones, some missing. The profile shows about 58,000 clones, around 76% of them singletons. The sequenced sample consisted of peripheral blood. The receptors derive from a human donor in a cohort sampled during active COVID-19.

The V call is TRBV27, the J call TRBJ1-5; 7 nucleotides align to TRBD1. V was clipped by 5 bases and J by 4 bases; unmatched bases: 11. Per the germline V gene, CDR1 is MNHEY and CDR2 is SMNVEV (reference sequence). The CDR3 extends over 16 amino acids. The CDR3 here is CASSPRTAGGNQPQHF. The CDR3, as DNA: TGTGCCAGCAGTCCCCGAACTGCAGGGGGTAATCAGCCCCAGCATTTT.

V and J are TRBV19 and TRBJ2-6, with 9 positions matching TRBD1. V shed 3 bases and J 6 bases; nucleotides not matched to a gene: 12. CDR3 length equals 18 residues. CDR1 is LNHDA and CDR2 is SQIVND in the germline V gene (reference sequence). The CDR3 coding sequence is TGTGCCAGTAGTATGTTACCGGGACAGGGTCGTATGGCCAACGTCCTGACTTTC. As protein: CASSMLPGQGRMANVLTF.

The chain has TRBV5-1 and TRBJ1-6; tentative D call: TRBD1 (6 bases). V lost 4 bases and J 3 bases, leaving 14 bases between the germline ends. Germline loops: CDR1 SGHRS, CDR2 YFSETQ. The CDR3 totals 16 residues. CDR3 in DNA: TGCGCCAGCAGCCCTCGAACGGGACACTATAATTCACCCCTCCACTTT. Translating it yields CASSPRTGHYNSPLHF. Complete variable domain (other parts from reference TRBV5-1 and TRBJ1-6): KAGVTQTPRYLIKTRGQQVTLSCSPISGHRSVSWYQQTPGQGLQFLFEYFSETQRNKGNFPGRFSGRQFSNSRSEMNVSTLELGDSALYLCASSPRTGHYNSPLHFGNGTRLTVT.

This clone showed up just a few times. The chain joins TRBV7-2 to TRBJ2-7; 9 nucleotides agree with TRBD2. The V and J ends lost 6 bases and 3 bases, in that order; junction bases with no gene match: 9. The germline V gene has CDR1 SGHTA and CDR2 FQGNSA. This CDR3 region has 15 residues. The CDR3 DNA follows: TGTGCCAGCAGGGGGCTGGGACTAGCTGGCTACGAGCAGTACTTC. Protein sequence: CASRGLGLAGYEQYF. The whole variable domain, filled in from reference TRBV7-2 and TRBJ2-7, reads GAGVSQSPSNKVTEKGKDVELRCDPISGHTALYWYRQSLGQGLEFLIYFQGNSAPDKSGLPSDRFSAERTGGSVSTLTIQRTQQEDSAVYLCASRGLGLAGYEQYFGPGTRLTVT.

This clone was counted once. This chain uses TRBV5-1 with TRBJ1-6; a weak D match, TRBD1 (5 bases). CDR1 and CDR2 from the germline V gene are SGHRS and YFSETQ. There are 14 residues in the CDR3. The V and J ends lost 0 bases and 7 bases respectively, with 8 bases between them. The CDR3 DNA sequence: TGCGCCAGCAGCTTGGGACAGAGGAATTCACCCCTCCACTTT. Protein product: CASSLGQRNSPLHF.

The chain employs TRBV19 and TRBJ1-1; D may be TRBD1 (6 bases). Trimming removed 10 bases from V and 0 bases from J, with 12 bases in between. Germline V lookup: CDR1 LNHDA, CDR2 SQIVND (reference sequence). The CDR3 length is 13 residues. The CDR3 DNA reads as TGTGCCACCTCCGGACAGATGAACACTGAAGCTTTCTTT. Amino acids: CATSGQMNTEAFF.

This clone has a handful of counts. The chain uses TRBV6-5 and TRBJ1-2; no clear D. The CDR3 spans 16 residues. Trimming cost V 0 bases and J 4 bases, with 15 bases left between them. Germline CDR1 reads MNHEY; CDR2 reads SVGAGI. The CDR3 DNA sequence: TGTGCCAGCAGTTACTCGGCGGTGGTCCGTGTCTATGGCTACACCTTC. Protein product: CASSYSAVVRVYGYTF.

Concerning this clone itself: Other nucleotide sequences in the sample specify the same CDR3. The chain recombines TRBV7-8 with TRBJ1-1, with D possibly matching TRBD1 (6 bases). The V end lost 1 base, the J end lost 5 bases, and 14 bases lay between the germline ends. From germline, CDR1 is SGHVS and CDR2 FQNEAQ. The CDR3 is 15 residues long. The CDR3: CASSLVDRGGTEAFF. For the CDR3, the DNA is TGTGCCAGCAGCTTAGTTGACAGAGGGGGAACTGAAGCTTTCTTT.

This chain joins TRBV30 and TRBJ2-7; 9 positions match TRBD2. V dropped 5 bases and J dropped 7; count of bases not matched to a gene: 9. The length of the CDR3 is 13 residues. Germline lookup yields CDR1 GTSNPN and CDR2 SVGIG (reference sequence). This CDR3 reads CAWAGTSNGEQYF. Here the CDR3 DNA reads TGTGCCTGGGCCGGGACTAGCAATGGTGAGCAGTACTTC.

The chain joins TRBV7-9 to TRBJ2-2; a weak D match, TRBD1 (5 bases). Trimming cost V 6 bases and J 8 bases, with 19 bases left between them. Germline V CDR1 and CDR2: SEHNR, FQNEAQ (reference sequence). CDR3 length: 15 residues. CDR3 DNA: TGTGCCAGCAGAGAAGGGGCTTCGCGGACGGGGGAGCTGTTTTTT. It codes for CASREGASRTGELFF.

The chain carries TRBV4-1 and TRBJ2-7, with D possibly being TRBD1 (6 bases). With 4 bases removed from V and 4 bases from J, the gap between germline ends came to 20 bases. CDR1 MGHRA and CDR2 YSYEKL come from the germline V gene. There are 16 residues in the CDR3. Written as DNA, the CDR3 is TGCGCCAGCAGCCCCACAGGGTCTTACGGAGATTACGAGCAGTACTTC. Its protein product is CASSPTGSYGDYEQYF.

V is TRBV30 and J is TRBJ2-7; TRBD1 matches at 7 bases. Per germline, CDR1 GTSNPN and CDR2 SVGIG (reference sequence). The CDR3 sequence is 12 residues long. Germline trimming cut 2 bases from V and 7 bases from J; bases unmatched to any gene: 5. CDR3 protein: CAWSLTGPEQYF. The CDR3, as DNA: TGTGCCTGGAGTCTGACAGGGCCGGAGCAGTACTTC.

The chain has TRBV9 and TRBJ1-2; TRBD1 matches 9 bases. Germline assignment: CDR1 SGDLS and CDR2 YYNGEE. The CDR3 extends over 16 amino acids. V dropped 4 bases and J dropped 4; count of bases not matched to a gene: 11. CDR3 in amino acids: CASSLTPGQGTYGYTF. CDR3 DNA sequence: TGTGCCAGCAGCCTCACCCCGGGACAGGGCACCTATGGCTACACCTTC.

As DNA, the CDR3 is TGTGCCAGCAGCGGAGGCAGAGGGCTCGCTTTGTTAAGGACTGAAGCTTTCTTT. It is translated as CASSGGRGLALLRTEAFF. This chain uses TRBV9 with TRBJ1-1, with D unresolved. CDR3 length: 18 amino acids. The germline CDR1 and CDR2 sequences are SGDLS and YYNGEE. Trimming left V 3 bases short and J 5 bases short, with 26 bases between.

The J gene is TRBJ2-2, the V gene TRBV30; 8 bases map to TRBD1. This CDR3 has 14 amino acids. The V and J ends lost 0 bases and 6 bases, in that order; junction bases with no gene match: 3. Germline-derived CDR1 and CDR2 are GTSNPN and SVGIG (reference sequence). This CDR3 reads CAWSVPDRAGELFF. CDR3 nucleotides: TGTGCCTGGAGTGTACCGGACAGGGCCGGGGAGCTGTTTTTT.

V is TRBV7-6 and J is TRBJ1-4; weak D call: TRBD1 (5 bases). The CDR3 has 15 residues. Germline V CDR1 and CDR2: SGHVS, FNYEAQ. Deletions cut 0 bases from V and 8 bases from J, with 13 bases between. CDR3 amino acids: CASSLARGIGEKLFF. The CDR3 DNA reads TGTGCCAGCAGCTTAGCGCGGGGGATCGGCGAAAAACTGTTTTTT.

This rearrangement joins TRBV7-9 to TRBJ2-7; 7 bases agree with TRBD1. After removal of 3 bases from V and 5 bases from J, the junction contained 10 bases not matched to a gene. This CDR3 contains 15 residues. CDR1 and CDR2 from the germline V gene are SEHNR and FQNEAQ (reference sequence). Here the CDR3 reads CASSLNGDSTDEQYF. Here the CDR3 DNA reads TGTGCCAGCAGCTTGAACGGGGACAGCACGGACGAGCAGTACTTC.

The V call is TRBV9, the J call TRBJ2-7; 10 bases are shared with TRBD1. The germline V gene encodes CDR1 SGDLS and CDR2 YYNGEE. The CDR3 has 17 amino acids. Trimming removed 4 bases from V and 5 bases from J; junction bases left unmatched: 15. The CDR3 DNA follows: TGTGCCAGCAGCCTATGGAGTACGGGACAGGGGAACAACGAGCAGTACTTC. Encoded protein: CASSLWSTGQGNNEQYF.

This clone was counted a single time. The chain joins TRBV9 to TRBJ2-1; 12 bases agree with TRBD1. Trimming cost V 4 bases and J 12 bases; bases outside gene matches: 14. The CDR3 runs to 16 residues. Germline V gives CDR1 SGDLS, CDR2 YYNGEE. CDR3 loop: CASSPPRRDRGRGQFF. The DNA of the CDR3 is TGTGCCAGCAGCCCCCCCCGAAGGGACAGGGGGCGCGGGCAGTTCTTC.

The chain uses TRBV29-1 and TRBJ2-1, with TRBD2 matching over 9 bases. This CDR3 comprises 14 residues. The V gene end was trimmed by 4 bases and the J gene end by 5 bases; junction bases not matched to a gene: 6. Germline assignment: CDR1 SQVTM and CDR2 ANQGSEA. The CDR3 reads CSVGSGRNHNEQFF. CDR3 bases: TGCAGCGTTGGGAGCGGGAGGAACCACAATGAGCAGTTCTTC.

The chain carries TRBV7-8 and TRBJ1-5, with TRBD1 matching 10 bases. Germline lookup yields CDR1 SGHVS and CDR2 FQNEAQ. J lost 1 base, V lost 5 bases, and 8 bases had no gene match. This CDR3 has 17 amino acids. CDR3 sequence (DNA): TGTGCCAGCAGCGACTCCGGGACAGGGGAAAGCAATCAGCCCCAGCATTTT. This gives the protein CASSDSGTGESNQPQHF.